This T cell receptor (beta chain) was retrieved from a study of T cell responses to AZD1222 COVID-19 vaccine. General study results and limits: Spike regions recognized by vaccine-associated CD4 TCRs spanned the protein, led by 160-218 and 743-854. Spike-specific TCR breadth rose after two AZD1222 doses, and depth rose as well.

TCRdb keeps only in-frame clones here, not all; method: immunoSEQ multiplex PCR. The data contain some 80,000 clones, about 87% of them singletons. As concerns this clone: The target antigen is unknown.

Trimming stripped 5 bases from V and 4 bases from J, with 12 bases between. CDR3 length: 13 residues. Looked up from germline, CDR1 is SGHRS and CDR2 is YFSETQ. This chain uses TRBV5-1 with TRBJ1-2; D is perhaps TRBD1 (6 bases). The sequence was obtained from an adult who received the MenACWY meningococcal vaccine as a control. Source: peripheral blood, taken 28 days after the second dose of the MenACWY control vaccine. The CDR3 is CASSPDSGYGYTF. Here the CDR3 DNA reads TGCGCCAGCAGTCCGGACAGTGGCTATGGCTACACCTTC.